This TCR beta chain was identified during a study of T cell repertoires in ileal Crohn's disease. Germline CDR1 is SEHNR and CDR2 is FQNEAQ (reference sequence). This CDR3 region has 14 residues. The V end was cut by 1 base, the J end by 6 bases, with 13 bases between. Libraries were prepared by immunoSEQ multiplex PCR; TCRdb keeps only in-frame clonotypes and omits some of them. Altogether 15,000 to 20,000 clones are present, about 75% being singletons, with the ten largest covering roughly 5.7%. This clonotype originated in an adult with Crohn's disease. The sample consisted of ileal tissue. The chain uses TRBV7-9 and TRBJ2-7; D perhaps matches TRBD2 (5 bases). The CDR3 DNA sequence: TGTGCCAGCAGCTTAGGTCCTAGCCGGGGCGAGCAGTACTTC. It encodes CASSLGPSRGEQYF.